This T cell receptor (beta chain) was sequenced for a study of blood T cells in healthy people across ages. Study-wide context: Per two T cells, about one barcoded beta molecule was captured through template switching. Broader study findings: Naive and antigen-experienced cells were not separated, limiting conclusive comparison.

A second about 6 to 12 cycle PCR used barcoded and J-beta primers. Each single sample gave us at least 2.5 million CDR3-containing paired-end reads. One entry per CDR3 protein, called by TCRdb with MiXCR from the 5' RACE reads. The sample has approximately 690,000 distinct CDR3 sequences, about 43% seen once. Concerning this clonotype: Its antigen is currently unknown.

The sequence derives from an elderly man in good health. The source material was blood.

CDR3 sequence (DNA): TGTGCCAGCAGCCGAAGACAGGTCAAGGACACTGAAGCTTTCTTT. Its translation: CASSRRQVKDTEAFF. The chain couples TRBV12-3 or TRBV12-4 to TRBJ1-1; perhaps TRBD1 as D (6 bases). V was clipped by 6 bases and J by 3 bases, with 17 bases between them. The CDR3 has 15 amino acids.